Shown below are 6 T cell receptor beta chains from a single sample sequenced in a study of cytomegalovirus exposure and HLA in healthy donors (dated by TCRdb to the late 2010s). Libraries were prepared through the immunoSEQ multiplex PCR assay. Drawn from immuneACCESS, this table holds only the in-frame rearrangements with V and J called that TCRdb kept. Clones are partly lost; checked studies trace under half to an unresolved V gene and leave the rest unexplained. The sample table lists approximately 150,000 clones, approximately 90% of them with a count of one. The ten largest account for less than 5.5% of the sample. Sequences were obtained from PBMCs. These receptors all stem from a man between 18 and 29 years old in good health and CMV-seropositive.

This sequence joins TRBV29-1 and TRBJ2-5; a weak D match, TRBD2 (6 bases). CDR1 is SQVTM and CDR2 is ANQGSEA in the germline V gene. The CDR3 spans 15 residues. Trimming removed 6 bases from V and 8 bases from J, with 25 bases in between. The CDR3, as DNA: TGCAGCGTCTTCGTGGTCGGGGAGGAACAAGGAACCCAGTACTTC. It encodes CSVFVVGEEQGTQYF.

The V and J genes are TRBV7-9 and TRBJ2-5; D is possibly TRBD1 (5 bases). Between the trimmed V and J ends, which lost 5 bases and 0 bases, there was a span of 16 bases. CDR1 and CDR2 (germline): SEHNR, FQNEAQ (reference sequence). The CDR3 length is 16 residues. This chain's CDR3 is CASSPTSVGHQETQYF. CDR3 sequence (DNA): TGTGCCAGCAGCCCCACCTCCGTGGGGCACCAAGAGACCCAGTACTTC.

The chain links TRBV6-1 to TRBJ1-5, with D possibly TRBD1 on 5 matching bases. Germline V CDR1 and CDR2: MNHNS, SASEGT. V lost 8 bases and J lost 6, with 14 bases in between. The CDR3 is 13 amino acids. CDR3 residues: CASETVSSQPQHF. The CDR3 DNA reads as TGTGCCAGCGAGACAGTTTCGAGTCAGCCCCAGCATTTT.

The rearrangement links TRBV2 to TRBJ2-7; 7 bases map to TRBD1. Germline values: CDR1 SNHLY, CDR2 FYNNEI. The CDR3 sequence is 11 residues long. Trimming at V came to 8 bases and at J to 6 bases, leaving 4 bases not matched to a gene. CDR3 loop: CASANRGEQYF. As DNA, the CDR3 is TGTGCCAGCGCAAACAGGGGCGAGCAGTACTTC.

The gene calls are TRBV29-1 and TRBJ2-2; 9 bases match TRBD2. V trimming: 3 bases; J trimming: 6 bases; junction bases outside the gene matches: 11. The CDR3 extends over 16 amino acids. Germline V gene sequence: CDR1 SQVTM, CDR2 ANQGSEA. CDR3 nucleotide sequence: TGCAGCGTTGAGAACCCGCGGGAGGGTCGCGCCGGGGAGCTGTTTTTT. The encoded protein is CSVENPREGRAGELFF.

This chain connects TRBV5-1 to TRBJ1-2, with 10 nucleotides matching TRBD1. CDR1 and CDR2 (germline): SGHRS, YFSETQ. The ends lost 0 bases at V and 8 bases at J; junction bases unmatched: 4. The CDR3 covers 14 residues. This CDR3 is CASSLGDRGHGYTF. In DNA, the CDR3 is TGCGCCAGCAGCTTGGGAGACAGGGGGCACGGCTACACCTTC.